A single T cell receptor (beta chain) is shown here with its context. The data originate from a study of T cells in localized non-small cell lung cancer. Germline V gene sequence: CDR1 SNHLY, CDR2 FYNNEI. The CDR3 loop spans 15 amino acids. V was shortened by 8 bases and J by 5 bases, with 16 bases between the two germline ends. Sequencing used immunoSEQ multiplex PCR; TCRdb keeps in-frame clones, though not all of them. The repertoire holds around 100,000 clones, roughly 87% seen once, with more than 14% in the top ten. This sequence originates from a man between 40 and 70 years old with stage I squamous cell lung carcinoma. The chain uses TRBV2 and TRBJ1-6, with a possible D match to TRBD1 (6 bases). The material sequenced was peripheral blood, taken before any cancer treatment. CDR3 nucleotide sequence: TGTGCCAGCGACCAGGGGTATACCGATAATTCACCCCTCCACTTT. Its protein product is CASDQGYTDNSPLHF.